The sequence of this TCR beta chain was determined in a study of T-cell memory formation after mild COVID-19. On the study more broadly: TCR clusters largely stayed donor specific. Study-level points and caveats: Specificity for SARS-CoV-2 was not confirmed among the second-wave clones peaking on day 37. Later expanders leaned CD4+, whereas clones that contracted between day 15 and 85 were balanced CD4/CD8.

The CDR3 contains 15 residues. CDR1 is SGHKS and CDR2 is YYEKEE in the germline V gene (reference sequence). Trimming shortened V by 4 bases and J by 1 base, and 12 bases separated the two germline ends. Barcoded TCR alpha and TCR beta cDNA libraries with UMIs came from 5'RACE using constant-segment primers. MiXCR, applied by TCRdb to the 5' RACE reads, yields one record per CDR3 protein. The table records a few hundred thousand distinct CDR3 sequences, 20% to 25% of them present only once. To note about this clonotype: Its antigen is undetermined.

V and J are TRBV5-5 and TRBJ1-5; possible D gene TRBD1, 6 bases. Sample: PBMCs or a T cell subset sorted from them (not recorded which). The sequence was obtained from an adult woman who had mild COVID-19 (a few samples of this study predate the infection). Cell type and time point are not known. The CDR3 spells CASSLDSDSNQPQHF. DNA of the CDR3: TGTGCCAGCAGCCTGGACAGCGACAGCAATCAGCCCCAGCATTTT. Using reference TRBV5-5 and TRBJ1-5 for the parts outside the CDR3, the full variable domain is DAGVTQSPTHLIKTRGQQVTLRCSPISGHKSVSWYQQVLGQGPQFIFQYYEKEERGRGNFPDRFSARQFPNYSSELNVNALLLGDSALYLCASSLDSDSNQPQHFGDGTRLSIL.